This T cell receptor (beta chain) was sequenced for a study of T cell repertoires in ileal Crohn's disease. Whole-study context: The M6 sample came from neoterminal ileum during colonoscopy after surgery. Study-level results: Every patient over 26.8% clonality showed endoscopic recurrence. Compared with CD4 T cells, sorted CD8 cells carried more expanded clones.

Indicated time point: neoterminal ileum biopsy at postoperative endoscopy, about 6 months after surgery. Adults with ileal or ileocolonic Crohn's disease and an indication for resection were eligible. The data were produced by immunoSEQ multiplex PCR, yet TCRdb's version contains in-frame clones alone and is incomplete. The data contain approximately 13,000 clones, 60% to 80% of them singletons. About this clone itself: As yet, its antigen is unknown.

J gave up 0 bases and V 4 bases, and 11 bases lay outside the gene matches. This CDR3 spans 18 amino acids. Germline V gene sequence: CDR1 KGHSH, CDR2 LQKENI. The sample comprised ileal tissue. V gene TRBV18 combines with J gene TRBJ2-3, with TRBD2 matching 9 bases. This TCR was recovered from an adult with Crohn's disease. CDR3 sequence reads: CASSQGLAATASTDTQYF. CDR3 in DNA: TGTGCCAGCTCACAGGGACTAGCAGCCACCGCTAGCACAGATACGCAGTATTTT. Using reference TRBV18 and TRBJ2-3 for the parts outside the CDR3, the full variable domain is NAGVMQNPRHLVRRRGQEARLRCSPMKGHSHVYWYRQLPEEGLKFMVYLQKENIIDESGMPKERFSAEFPKEGPSILRIQQVVRGDSAAYFCASSQGLAATASTDTQYFGPGTRLTVL.